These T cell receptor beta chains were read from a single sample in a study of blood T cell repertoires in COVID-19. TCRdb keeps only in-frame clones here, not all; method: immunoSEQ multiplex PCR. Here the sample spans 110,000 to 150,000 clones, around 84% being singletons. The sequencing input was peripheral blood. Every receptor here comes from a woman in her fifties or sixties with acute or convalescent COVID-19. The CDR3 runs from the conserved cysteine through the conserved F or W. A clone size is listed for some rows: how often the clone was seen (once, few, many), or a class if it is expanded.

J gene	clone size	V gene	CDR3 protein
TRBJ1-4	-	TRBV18	CASSPGTVFNEKLFF
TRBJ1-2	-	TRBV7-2	CASSYQDSDVGGYTF
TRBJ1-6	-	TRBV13	CASSSRTGESIALLHF
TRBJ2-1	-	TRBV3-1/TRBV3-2	CASSQGLLAGVSYNEQFF
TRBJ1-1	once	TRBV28	CASKGRGTVETEAFF
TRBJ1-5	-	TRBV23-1	CASSQRDSDRECNQPQHF
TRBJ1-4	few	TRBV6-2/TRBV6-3	CASSSSDEGGEKLFF
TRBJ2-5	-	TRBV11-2	CASSPVNRGRETQYF
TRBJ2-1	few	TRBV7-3	CASSYRGGTSGVYEQFF
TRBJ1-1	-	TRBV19	CASSLGQRDRGTEAFF
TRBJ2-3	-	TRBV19	CASTDRIALYF
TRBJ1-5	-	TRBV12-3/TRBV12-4	CASSLFLQPQHF
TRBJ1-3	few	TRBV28	CASTGDSGNTIYF
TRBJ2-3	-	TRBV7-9	CASSLASGGADTQYF
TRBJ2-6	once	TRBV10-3	CALRPQGGPFSGANVLTF
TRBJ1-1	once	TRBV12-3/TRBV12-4	CASSFRDSEAFF
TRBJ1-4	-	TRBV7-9	CASSLDGREEKLFF
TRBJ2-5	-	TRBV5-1	CASSLVTGGQETQYF
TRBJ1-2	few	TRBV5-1	CASRTGKDGYTF
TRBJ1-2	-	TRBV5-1	CASSSGTGVAPGGYTF
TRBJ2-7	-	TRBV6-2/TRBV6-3	CASSYSQTYEQYF
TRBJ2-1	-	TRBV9	CASSVIGGEQFF
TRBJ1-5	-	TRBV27	CASSLSGSGWYQPQHF
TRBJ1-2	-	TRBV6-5	CASKTTQGAFGYTF
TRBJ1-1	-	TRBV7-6	CASSLGSGNTEAFF
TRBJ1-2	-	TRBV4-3	CASSQDPNPTRHGYTF
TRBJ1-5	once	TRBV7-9	CAIQKGTGTGVQPQHF
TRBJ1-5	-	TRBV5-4	CASSLAGSNQPQHF
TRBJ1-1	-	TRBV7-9	CASSTTGRSTEAFF
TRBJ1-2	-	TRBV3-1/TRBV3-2	CASSYRDRGGGYTF
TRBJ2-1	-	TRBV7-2	CASSLANLDRGRNEQFF
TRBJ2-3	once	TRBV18	CASSPQSGDLTDTQYF
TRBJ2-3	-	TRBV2	CASKRTSSGSTDTQYF
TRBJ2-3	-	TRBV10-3	CAISDRGGTDTQYF
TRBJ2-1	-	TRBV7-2	CASSFRRDRGSSGQFF
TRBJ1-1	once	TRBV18	CASSRDRGLAFF
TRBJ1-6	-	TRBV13	CASSLKDRGTSPLHF
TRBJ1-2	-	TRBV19	CASQPGQNFYGYTF
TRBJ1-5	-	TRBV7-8	CASSLGTGANQPQHF
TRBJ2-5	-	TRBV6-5	CASSSLAARETQYF
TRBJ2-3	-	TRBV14	CASSLSLGLEGAGTQYF
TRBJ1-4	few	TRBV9	CASSTPGAGEKLFF
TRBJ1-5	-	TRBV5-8	CASSPGQVGNQPQHF
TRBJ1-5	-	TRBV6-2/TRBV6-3	CASSFDPVGQGSYSNQPQHF
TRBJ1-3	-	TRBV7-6	CASSLGTGGITGNTIYF
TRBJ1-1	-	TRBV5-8	CASSSGLADTEAFF
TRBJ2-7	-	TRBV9	CASSVEPGQNREQYF
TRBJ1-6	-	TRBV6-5	CASSYQGGSPLHF
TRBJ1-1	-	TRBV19	CASRDRENTEAFF